These 21 T cell receptor beta chains were all obtained from the same sample, sequenced in a study of regulatory T cells in long-lasting Graves disease (dated by TCRdb to about 2021). According to the study, the label for this sample's time point signals: persistent/refractory GD, antithyroid drugs over 5 years with positive TRAb. RNA was extracted from PBMCs in TRIzol for both TCR sequencing and RNA sequencing. Libraries were made using multiplex PCR. Sequenced on an Illumina HiSeq 4000. iRepertoire HTBI primers and Arm-PCR amplification of CDR3 regions were used to construct TCR beta libraries. TCRdb passed the public sequencing reads through fastp at Q25 and MiXCR, retaining productive beta sequences. All rows with the same CDR3 protein become a single entry with the most common DNA and genes. This sample has some 280,000 distinct CDR3 sequences in its table, and 20% to 25% of those were observed once. More than 55% of the sample comes from the top ten.

The sample in question was peripheral blood mononuclear cells (PBMCs), obtained when the disease was refractory, from a patient treated with antithyroid drugs. These receptor sequences come from a female donor with Graves disease.

This clonotype has only a few counts. The V gene is TRBV4-3, the J gene TRBJ1-2, with 8 bases lining up with TRBD1. CDR1 and CDR2 (germline): LGHNA, YSLEER. The junction had 2 bases not matched to a gene; V was cut back by 4 bases and J by 1 base. The CDR3 spans 14 residues. The CDR3 DNA sequence: TGCGCCAGCAGCCTGACAGGGGATAACTATGGCTACACCTTC. Amino acids: CASSLTGDNYGYTF.

The chain is built from TRBV20-1 and TRBJ2-7, with D hard to call. Germline CDR1 is DFQATT and CDR2 is SNEGSKA (reference sequence). The CDR3 has 10 residues. Trimming shortened V by 6 bases and J by 7 bases, and 10 bases separated the two germline ends. CDR3 sequence (DNA): TGCAGTGCGGTCTTTCGTGAGCAGTACTTC. Translation: CSAVFREQYF.

This clonotype was observed a few times. This chain links TRBV6-2 or TRBV6-3 with TRBJ2-2; TRBD1 matches at 9 bases. Germline trimming cut 6 bases from V and 6 bases from J; bases unmatched to any gene: 2. Germline lookup yields CDR1 MNHEY and CDR2 SVGEGT. The CDR3 runs 13 residues. The CDR3 DNA reads TGTGCCAGCAGGGACAGGGGTTCCGGGGAGCTGTTTTTT. This codes for CASRDRGSGELFF.

The sample holds many counts of this clonotype. V gene TRBV2 combines with J gene TRBJ2-7; 10 bases align to TRBD1. The CDR3 runs to 14 residues. Trimming cost V 7 bases and J 4 bases; bases outside gene matches: 7. Germline CDR1 is SNHLY and CDR2 is FYNNEI. The CDR3 DNA sequence: TGTGCCAGCAAATCTTCGGGACAGGGGTACGAGCAGTACTTC. Translated: CASKSSGQGYEQYF. The complete variable domain, with remaining parts taken from reference TRBV2 and TRBJ2-7, reads EPEVTQTPSHQVTQMGQEVILRCVPISNHLYFYWYRQILGQKVEFLVSFYNNEISEKSEIFDDQFSVERPDGSNFTLKIRSTKLEDSAMYFCASKSSGQGYEQYFGPGTRLTVT.

This clonotype was found many times. The chain is built from TRBV20-1 and TRBJ1-2, with 8 bases fitting TRBD1. The J segment lost 0 bases and the V segment lost 3 bases, leaving 3 bases of the junction unmatched. CDR1 is DFQATT, CDR2 SNEGSKA, per germline (reference sequence). This CDR3 region has 14 residues. In DNA form, the CDR3 reads TGCAGTGCTAGGCGGACAGGGTCTAACTATGGCTACACCTTC. It yields the protein CSARRTGSNYGYTF.

This clonotype was found a few times. In DNA, the CDR3 is TGCGCCAGCAGGTGGGACGGGGAAGGGGCGAGCGAGCAGTACTTC. Residues: CASRWDGEGASEQYF. J is TRBJ2-7 and V is TRBV5-1; D tentatively reads TRBD1 or TRBD2 (5 bases each). Germline V gene data show CDR1 as SGHRS and CDR2 as YFSETQ. This CDR3 is built from 15 residues. V lost 5 bases, J lost 6 bases, and 21 bases lay in between.

This clonotype was observed many times. The chain employs TRBV20-1 and TRBJ1-2; maybe TRBD1 (5 bases). The germline V gene encodes CDR1 DFQATT and CDR2 SNEGSKA (reference sequence). This CDR3 has 13 amino acids. V lost 3 bases and J 5 bases, leaving 13 bases between the germline ends. This chain's CDR3 is CSASSGLQYGYTF. The CDR3 coding sequence is TGCAGTGCTAGTTCGGGACTGCAGTATGGCTACACCTTC.

The genes are TRBV24-1 and TRBJ2-2; TRBD2 agrees at 12 bases. This CDR3 contains 19 residues. Trimming took 2 bases from V and 4 from J; bases not matched to a gene: 10. Germline V gene sequence: CDR1 KGHDR, CDR2 SFDVKD. The DNA of the CDR3 is TGTGCCACCAGTGATTCCGGGACTAGCGGGCCGAGGGGCACCGGGGAGCTGTTTTTT. Protein: CATSDSGTSGPRGTGELFF.

This clonotype was detected ten times or more. The rearrangement links TRBV3-1 to TRBJ1-5; the D is unclear. Germline V gene lookup returns CDR1 LGHDT and CDR2 YNNKEL (reference sequence). Trimming took 0 bases from V and 0 from J, leaving 3 bases between them. The CDR3 runs to 14 residues. CDR3 DNA sequence: TGTGCCAGCAGCCAAGATAATAGCAATCAGCCCCAGCATTTT. Protein product: CASSQDNSNQPQHF.

The table lists this clonotype with many counts. The V gene is TRBV18, the J gene TRBJ2-5, with a weak D call TRBD2 (5 bases). The length of the CDR3 is 13 residues. Deletions cut 6 bases from V and 5 bases from J, with 13 bases between. The germline CDR1 and CDR2 sequences are KGHSH and LQKENI. CDR3 sequence: CASSAGVEETQYF. DNA of the CDR3: TGTGCCAGCTCCGCCGGGGTTGAGGAGACCCAGTACTTC.

The gene calls are TRBV19 and TRBJ2-7; 8 bases are shared with TRBD2. CDR1 is LNHDA, CDR2 SQIVND, per germline (reference sequence). This CDR3 has 14 amino acids. V lost 4 bases, J lost 3 bases, and 5 bases stayed unmatched. The CDR3 DNA follows: TGTGCCAGTAGTAATCCCGGGACTAGCTACGAGCAGTACTTC. Translation: CASSNPGTSYEQYF. The variable domain in full, completed from reference TRBV19 and TRBJ2-7, reads DGGITQSPKYLFRKEGQNVTLSCEQNLNHDAMYWYRQDPGQGLRLIYYSQIVNDFQKGDIAEGYSVSREKKESFPLTVTSAQKNPTAFYLCASSNPGTSYEQYFGPGTRLTVT.

This clonotype was found a few times. This chain uses TRBV28 with TRBJ1-2; unclear D gene. The germline V gene has CDR1 MDHEN and CDR2 SYDVKM. V lost 5 bases and J 8 bases, leaving 12 bases between the germline ends. The CDR3 has 12 amino acids. The CDR3 sequence: CASSQQSWGYTF. CDR3 nucleotides: TGTGCCAGCAGTCAACAATCTTGGGGCTACACCTTC.

This clonotype appeared a few times. The CDR3 protein is CASLTIAGVGHEQYF. DNA for the CDR3: TGTGCCAGCCTGACCATAGCGGGGGTGGGCCACGAGCAGTACTTC. The chain combines TRBV6-2 or TRBV6-3 with TRBJ2-7, with 9 bases that match TRBD2. This CDR3 is 15 amino acids long. The V gene's germline CDR1 is MNHEY and CDR2 SVGEGT. Trimming at V came to 8 bases and at J to 5 bases, leaving 13 bases not matched to a gene.

The chain couples TRBV9 to TRBJ2-1; 7 bases match TRBD1. V lost 3 bases and J lost 12; bases outside the gene matches: 6. The germline gives CDR1 SGDLS, CDR2 YYNGEE. The CDR3 has 12 residues. In DNA, the CDR3 is TGTGCCAGCAGCGGGGGGACAGCTGGGCAGTTCTTC. Protein: CASSGGTAGQFF.

V is TRBV28 and J is TRBJ2-7, with D unclear. The CDR3 spans 12 residues. Per the germline V gene, CDR1 is MDHEN and CDR2 is SYDVKM. The V and J ends lost 8 bases and 4 bases respectively, with 12 bases between them. CDR3 amino acids: CASAYSDYEQYF. CDR3 nucleotide sequence: TGTGCCAGCGCGTACAGCGATTACGAGCAGTACTTC. The variable domain in full, completed from reference TRBV28 and TRBJ2-7, reads DVKVTQSSRYLVKRTGEKVFLECVQDMDHENMFWYRQDPGLGLRLIYFSYDVKMKEKGDIPEGYSVSREKKERFSLILESASTNQTSMYLCASAYSDYEQYFGPGTRLTVT.

This clonotype has at least ten counts. The V gene is TRBV9, the J gene TRBJ2-7; 8 bases align to TRBD1. The trim removed 3 bases at V and 2 bases at J, leaving 4 bases unmatched. The CDR3 length is 14 residues. From germline, CDR1 is SGDLS and CDR2 YYNGEE. CDR3 nucleotides: TGTGCCAGCAGCGAGGGACAGGACGCCTACGAGCAGTACTTC. Residues: CASSEGQDAYEQYF.

The V call is TRBV7-2, the J call TRBJ2-3, with D perhaps TRBD1 or TRBD2 (6 bases each). CDR1 is SGHTA, CDR2 FQGNSA, per germline. The V end was cut by 3 bases, the J end by 2 bases, with 12 bases between. This CDR3 comprises 15 residues. The CDR3 DNA sequence: TGTGCCAGCAGCTTCGGCGGGACACACACAGATACGCAGTATTTT. Protein product: CASSFGGTHTDTQYF.

This chain links TRBV7-2 with TRBJ1-5; D remains ambiguous. The V end lost 1 base, the J end lost 4 bases, and 11 bases lay between the germline ends. The CDR3 contains 15 residues. Germline CDR1 reads SGHTA; CDR2 reads FQGNSA. CDR3 sequence (DNA): TGTGCCAGCAGCTTAGAGGCGACCGATAATCAGCCCCAGCATTTT. As protein: CASSLEATDNQPQHF.

The gene calls are TRBV18 and TRBJ1-6; TRBD1 is a possible D gene (6 bases). Germline V gives CDR1 KGHSH, CDR2 LQKENI. This CDR3 has 14 residues. Deletions cut 1 base from V and 5 bases from J, with 6 bases between. This chain's CDR3 is CASSPQGDNSPLHF. The CDR3 bases are TGTGCCAGCTCACCACAGGGGGATAATTCACCCCTCCACTTT.

In this sample, this clonotype turned up many times. The rearrangement joins TRBV5-6 to TRBJ1-1; 9 positions match TRBD1. V was pared by 3 bases and J by 4 bases, with 4 bases of the junction left unmatched. Germline V gene sequence: CDR1 SGHDT, CDR2 YYEEEE. The CDR3 consists of 14 residues. The CDR3 loop is CASSYGTGSTEAFF. DNA for the CDR3: TGTGCCAGCAGCTACGGGACAGGGAGCACTGAAGCTTTCTTT. Full variable domain (remainder filled in from reference TRBV5-6 and TRBJ1-1): DAGVTQSPTHLIKTRGQQVTLRCSPKSGHDTVSWYQQALGQGPQFIFQYYEEEERQRGNFPDRFSGHQFPNYSSELNVNALLLGDSALYLCASSYGTGSTEAFFGQGTRLTVV.

This clonotype has at least ten counts. V is TRBV12-3 or TRBV12-4 and J is TRBJ2-2; 9 bases are a match to TRBD1. Unmatched junction bases numbered 8, after V lost 6 bases and J lost 3 bases. The CDR3 is 16 amino acids. This CDR3 is CASSHRGTGHTGELFF. The CDR3, as DNA: TGTGCCAGCAGCCACCGTGGGACAGGGCACACCGGGGAGCTGTTTTTT.